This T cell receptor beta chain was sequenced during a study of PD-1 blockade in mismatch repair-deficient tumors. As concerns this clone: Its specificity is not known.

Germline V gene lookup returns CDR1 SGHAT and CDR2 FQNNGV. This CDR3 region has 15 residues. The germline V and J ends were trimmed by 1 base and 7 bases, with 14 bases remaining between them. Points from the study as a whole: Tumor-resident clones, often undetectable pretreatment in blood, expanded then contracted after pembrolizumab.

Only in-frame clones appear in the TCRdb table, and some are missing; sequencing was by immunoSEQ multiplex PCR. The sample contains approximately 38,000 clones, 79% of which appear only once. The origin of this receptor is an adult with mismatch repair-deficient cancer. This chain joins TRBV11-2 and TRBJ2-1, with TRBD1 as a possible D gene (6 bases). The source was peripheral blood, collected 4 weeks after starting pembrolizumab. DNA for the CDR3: TGTGCCAGCAGCTTAGCTGGGGGCGCAAGAAATGAGCAGTTCTTC. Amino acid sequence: CASSLAGGARNEQFF.